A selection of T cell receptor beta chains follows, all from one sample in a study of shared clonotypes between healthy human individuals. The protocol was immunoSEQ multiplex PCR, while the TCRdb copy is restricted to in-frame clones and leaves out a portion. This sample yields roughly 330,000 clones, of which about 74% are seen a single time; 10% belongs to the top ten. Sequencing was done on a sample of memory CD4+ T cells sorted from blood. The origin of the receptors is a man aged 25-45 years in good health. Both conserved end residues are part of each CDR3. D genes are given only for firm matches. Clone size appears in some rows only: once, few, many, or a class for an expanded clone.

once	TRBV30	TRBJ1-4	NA	TGTGCCTGGAGTAACGGGGTTCGGGATGAAAAACTGTTTTTT	CAWSNGVRDEKLFF
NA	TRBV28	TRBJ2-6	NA	TGTGCCAGCAGCCCCTCACCCCCTGGGGCCAACGTCCTGACTTTC	CASSPSPPGANVLTF
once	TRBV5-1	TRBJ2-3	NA	TGCGCCAGCACCCCACCCGGCGGGTACACAGATACGCAGTATTTT	CASTPPGGYTDTQYF
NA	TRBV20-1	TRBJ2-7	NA	TGCAGTGCTAGTGGAGGGGGCGAGCAGTACTTC	CSASGGGEQYF
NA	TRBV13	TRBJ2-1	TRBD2	TGTGCCAGCAGCTTCAGCGGGAGGGCCGTCGATGAGCAGTTCTTC	CASSFSGRAVDEQFF
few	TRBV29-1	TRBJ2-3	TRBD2	TGCAGCGGCGTTACCCAACTAGCGGGGAGCACAGATACGCAGTATTTT	CSGVTQLAGSTDTQYF
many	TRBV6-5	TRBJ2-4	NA	TGTGCCAGCAGTTCGGAGACTGACATTCAGTACTTC	CASSSETDIQYF
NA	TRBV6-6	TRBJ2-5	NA	TGTGCCAGCACCAAAACGGGGGCTGGCGAGACCCAGTACTTC	CASTKTGAGETQYF
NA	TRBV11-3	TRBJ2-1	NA	TGTGCCAGCAGCTCGCGGGCTTACAATGAGCAGTTCTTC	CASSSRAYNEQFF
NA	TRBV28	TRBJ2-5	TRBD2	TGTGCCAGCAGGAACGGACTAGCGGGAGTAAGGGAGACCCAGTACTTC	CASRNGLAGVRETQYF
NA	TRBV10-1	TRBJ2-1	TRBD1	TGCGCCAGCAGCGATGGGACAGGGTACAATGAGCAGTTCTTC	CASSDGTGYNEQFF
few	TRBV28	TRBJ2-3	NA	TGTGCCAGCAGTACTCGCATGGGGTCAGGGGAGGGCACAGATACGCAGTATTTT	CASSTRMGSGEGTDTQYF
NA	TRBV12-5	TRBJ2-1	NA	TGTGCTAGTGGTTTAATGTACCGTGAGCAGTTCTTC	CASGLMYREQFF
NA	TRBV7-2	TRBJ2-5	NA	TGTGCCAGCAGCAGTGGCTTGGGACACCGCGAGTACCAAGAGACCCAGTACTTC	CASSSGLGHREYQETQYF
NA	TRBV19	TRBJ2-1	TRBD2	TGTGCCAGTAGTCCAGAACCGGGACTAGCCATATACAATGAGCAGTTCTTC	CASSPEPGLAIYNEQFF
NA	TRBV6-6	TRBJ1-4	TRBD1	TGTGCCAGCAGAGCGGGGGGACAGCCTAATGAAAAACTGTTTTTT	CASRAGGQPNEKLFF
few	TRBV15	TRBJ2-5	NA	TGTGCCACCAGCAGAGCGGCGGGGAGGGAGACCCAGTACTTC	CATSRAAGRETQYF
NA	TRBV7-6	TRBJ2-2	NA	TGTGCCAGCAGCTTAGGGCCGCTGAAGACCGGGGAGCTGTTTTTT	CASSLGPLKTGELFF
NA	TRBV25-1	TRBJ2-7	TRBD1	TGTGCCAGTCTCGGCCGGGACAGGGGCTCCTACGAGCAGTACTTC	CASLGRDRGSYEQYF
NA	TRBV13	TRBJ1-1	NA	TGTGCCAGCACCAATAAGGGGGGCCTAAATGAAGCTTTCTTT	CASTNKGGLNEAFF
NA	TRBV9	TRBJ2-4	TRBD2	TGTGCCAGCAGCTCTCGTCTAGCGGGACTTTCACCCCTAGCCAAAAACATTCAGTACTTC	CASSSRLAGLSPLAKNIQYF
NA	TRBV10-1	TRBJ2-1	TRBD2	TGCGCCAGCAGTGAGTCTAGCGGGAATGTCAATGAGCAGTTCTTC	CASSESSGNVNEQFF
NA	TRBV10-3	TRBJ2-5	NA	TGTGCCATCAGTGTTAGCGTCCCCGGGGAGAAGACCCAGTACTTC	CAISVSVPGEKTQYF
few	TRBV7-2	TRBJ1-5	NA	TGTGCCAGCAGCTTAGTGGCTGGGGTTGTTCGGCATTTT	CASSLVAGVVRHF
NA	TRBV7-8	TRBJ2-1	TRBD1	TGTGCCAGCAGCAAAAGAGACAGGGGGGGTTACAATGAGCAGTTCTTC	CASSKRDRGGYNEQFF
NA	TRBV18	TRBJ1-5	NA	TGTGCCAGCTCCACCTCGAGCTTCGACAACCCCCAGCATTTT	CASSTSSFDNPQHF
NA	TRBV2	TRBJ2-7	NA	TGTGCCAGCAGTGAGGGGCAGGACCCCTACGAGCAGTACTTC	CASSEGQDPYEQYF
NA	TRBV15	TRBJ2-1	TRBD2	TGTGCCACCAGGTCACTAGCGGGAGGTCCAGGGAATGAGCAGTTCTTC	CATRSLAGGPGNEQFF
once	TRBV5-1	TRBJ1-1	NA	TGCGCCAGCAGCCCGGATGGGGATATGATCACTGAAGCTTTCTTT	CASSPDGDMITEAFF
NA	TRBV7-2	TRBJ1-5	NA	TGTGCCAGCAGCTTAGACCGCCAGCGCAATCAGCCCCAGCATTTT	CASSLDRQRNQPQHF
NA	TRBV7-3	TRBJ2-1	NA	TGTGCCAGCAGCTTAACATCAAGCCCAAACAATGAGCAGTTCTTC	CASSLTSSPNNEQFF
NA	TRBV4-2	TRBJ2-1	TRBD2	TGTGCCAGCAGCCAAGATCCCCCGGGACTAGCGAGCAATGAGCAGTTCTTC	CASSQDPPGLASNEQFF
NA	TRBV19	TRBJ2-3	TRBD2	TGTGCCAGTAGTATGCCCCCACTAGCGGATACGCAGTATTTT	CASSMPPLADTQYF
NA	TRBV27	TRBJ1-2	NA	TGTGCCAGCAGTTTAAAGGGGGGGGCCTACTATGGCTACACCTTC	CASSLKGGAYYGYTF
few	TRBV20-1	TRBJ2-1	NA	TGCAGTGCTAGGAGAGGGAATGAGCAGTTCTTC	CSARRGNEQFF
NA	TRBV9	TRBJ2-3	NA	TGTGCCAGCAGCGTAGCGGGTAGCGCAGATACGCAGTATTTT	CASSVAGSADTQYF
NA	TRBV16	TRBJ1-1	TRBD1	TGTGCCAGCAGCCAAAACAGGGGCACTGAAGCTTTCTTT	CASSQNRGTEAFF
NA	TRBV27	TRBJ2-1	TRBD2	TGTGCCAGCAGTTTCCTCGCGGGAGGGCCCAATGAGCAGTTCTTC	CASSFLAGGPNEQFF
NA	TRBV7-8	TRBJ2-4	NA	TGTGCCAGCAGCCTTGCCAGGGGGGAGGCCAAAAACATTCAGTACTTC	CASSLARGEAKNIQYF
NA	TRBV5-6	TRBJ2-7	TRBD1	TGTGCCAGCAGCTTGGCAGGGACAGGGGGCGTCGAGCAGTACTTC	CASSLAGTGGVEQYF
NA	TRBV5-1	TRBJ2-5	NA	TGCGCCAGCAGCTTGTTGACTAGTACCCAAGAGACCCAGTACTTC	CASSLLTSTQETQYF
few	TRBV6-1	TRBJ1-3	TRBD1	TGTGCAACTCATGAGGGGACAGCTGGAAACACCATATATTTT	CATHEGTAGNTIYF
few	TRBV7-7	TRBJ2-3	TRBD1	TGTGCTAGCAGTCAGGGACAGGGACCCACAGATACGCAGTATTTT	CASSQGQGPTDTQYF
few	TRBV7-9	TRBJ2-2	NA	TGTGCCAGCAGCTTAGGGGGCTCCGGGGAGCTGTTTTTT	CASSLGGSGELFF
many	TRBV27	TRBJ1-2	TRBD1	TGTGCCAGCAGTCCAGCTCCGACAGGGAAAGGGAATGGCTACACCTTC	CASSPAPTGKGNGYTF
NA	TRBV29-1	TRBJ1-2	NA	TGCAGCGTTGGACAGCTCGCGCACTATGGCTACACCTTC	CSVGQLAHYGYTF
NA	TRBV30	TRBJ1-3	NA	TGTGCCTGGAGAAACCTACCGGGACCGGCAACATATTTT	CAWRNLPGPATYF
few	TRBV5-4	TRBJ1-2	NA	TGTGCCAGCAGCCCGGACGGTAACTATGGCTACACCTTC	CASSPDGNYGYTF
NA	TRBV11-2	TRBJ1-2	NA	TGTGCCAGCAGCCCTAGTTCAATAACTATGGGCTACACCTTC	CASSPSSITMGYTF
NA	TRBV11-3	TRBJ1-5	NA	TGTGCCAGCAGCTTTCTGATAGGACCTAATCAGCCCCAGCATTTT	CASSFLIGPNQPQHF
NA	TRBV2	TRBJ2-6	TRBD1	TGTGCCAGCAGGCCGGGACAGGGGAACAACAGGGGGGCCAACGTCCTGACTTTC	CASRPGQGNNRGANVLTF